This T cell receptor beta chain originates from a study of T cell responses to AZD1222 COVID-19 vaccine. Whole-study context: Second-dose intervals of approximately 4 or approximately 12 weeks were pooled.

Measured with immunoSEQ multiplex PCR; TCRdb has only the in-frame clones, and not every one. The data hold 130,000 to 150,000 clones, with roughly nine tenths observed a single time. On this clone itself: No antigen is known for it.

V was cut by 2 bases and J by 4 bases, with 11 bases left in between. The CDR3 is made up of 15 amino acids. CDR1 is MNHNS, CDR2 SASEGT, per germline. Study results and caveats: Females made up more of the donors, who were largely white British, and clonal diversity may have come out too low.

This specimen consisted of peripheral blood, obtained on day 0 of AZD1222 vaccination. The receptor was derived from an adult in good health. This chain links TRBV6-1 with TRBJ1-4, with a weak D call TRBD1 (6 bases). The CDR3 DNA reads TGTGCCAGCAGTGAATGGGGGGCGATTAATGAAAAACTGTTTTTT. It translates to CASSEWGAINEKLFF.